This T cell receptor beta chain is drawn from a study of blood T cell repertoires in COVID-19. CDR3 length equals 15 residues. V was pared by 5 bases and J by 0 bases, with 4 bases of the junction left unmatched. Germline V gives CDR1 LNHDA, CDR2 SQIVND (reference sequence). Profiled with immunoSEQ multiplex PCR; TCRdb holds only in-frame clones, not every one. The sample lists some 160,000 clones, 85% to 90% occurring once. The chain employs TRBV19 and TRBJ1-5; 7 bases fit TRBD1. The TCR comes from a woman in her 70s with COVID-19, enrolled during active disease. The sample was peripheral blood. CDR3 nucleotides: TGTGCCAGTAGTGGCGGGACAGCTAGCAATCAGCCCCAGCATTTT. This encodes CASSGGTASNQPQHF. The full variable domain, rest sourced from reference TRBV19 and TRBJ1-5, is DGGITQSPKYLFRKEGQNVTLSCEQNLNHDAMYWYRQDPGQGLRLIYYSQIVNDFQKGDIAEGYSVSREKKESFPLTVTSAQKNPTAFYLCASSGGTASNQPQHFGDGTRLSIL.